The clone carrying this T cell receptor beta chain was recorded once. RNA served as the template for amplifying TCR beta CDR3 regions. Second-round multiplex PCR came after first-round RT-PCR with HTBI primers. TCRdb fed the multiplex PCR reads into MiXCR, producing one record per CDR3 protein. The sample yields about 620,000 distinct CDR3 sequences, 22% seen once. The sample originates from a study of Graves' ophthalmopathy and Graves' hyperthyroidism. In the study overall: Untreated patients at initial diagnosis provided peripheral blood.

Uncontrolled infections, pregnancy, lactation or other autoimmune diseases led to patient exclusion. Serum thyroxine and TRAb, along with clinical symptoms, thyroid ultrasound and orbital computed tomography, were what diagnosis relied on. The V end was cut by 6 bases, the J end by 1 base, with 12 bases between. The CDR3 sequence is 14 residues long. Germline CDR1 is MDHEN and CDR2 is SYDVKM. Material: peripheral blood. The V gene is TRBV28, the J gene TRBJ1-1; D gene ambiguous. This clonotype was sampled from a young woman with stable Graves' hyperthyroidism. Some clones in this sample may be carry-over from other donors' samples. CDR3: CASSLATQNTEAFF. CDR3 DNA sequence: TGTGCCAGCAGCCTAGCTACGCAGAACACTGAAGCTTTCTTT.